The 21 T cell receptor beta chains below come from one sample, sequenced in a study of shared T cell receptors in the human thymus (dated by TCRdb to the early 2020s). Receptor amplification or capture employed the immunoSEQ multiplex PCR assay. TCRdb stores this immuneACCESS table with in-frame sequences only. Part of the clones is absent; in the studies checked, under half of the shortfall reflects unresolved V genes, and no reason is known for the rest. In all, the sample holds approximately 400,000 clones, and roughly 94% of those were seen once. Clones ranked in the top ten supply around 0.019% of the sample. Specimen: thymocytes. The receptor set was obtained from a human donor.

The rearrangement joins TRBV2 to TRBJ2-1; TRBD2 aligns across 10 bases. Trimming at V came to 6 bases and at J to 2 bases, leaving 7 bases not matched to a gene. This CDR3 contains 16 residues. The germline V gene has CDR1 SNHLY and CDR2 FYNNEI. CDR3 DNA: TGTGCCAGCAGCGCTGAGCGGGAGGGCCCCTACAATGAGCAGTTCTTC. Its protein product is CASSAEREGPYNEQFF.

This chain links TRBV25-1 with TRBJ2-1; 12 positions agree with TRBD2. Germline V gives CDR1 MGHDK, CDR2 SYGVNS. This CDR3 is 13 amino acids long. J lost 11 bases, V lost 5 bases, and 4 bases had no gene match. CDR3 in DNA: TGTGCCAGCAGTATAAGGACTAGCGGGAAGCAGTTCTTC. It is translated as CASSIRTSGKQFF.

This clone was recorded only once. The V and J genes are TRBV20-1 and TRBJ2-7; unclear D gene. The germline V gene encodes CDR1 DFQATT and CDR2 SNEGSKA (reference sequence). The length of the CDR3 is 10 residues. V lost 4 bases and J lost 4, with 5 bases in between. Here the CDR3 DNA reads TGCAGTGCTATAGGTTACGAGCAGTACTTC. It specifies CSAIGYEQYF.

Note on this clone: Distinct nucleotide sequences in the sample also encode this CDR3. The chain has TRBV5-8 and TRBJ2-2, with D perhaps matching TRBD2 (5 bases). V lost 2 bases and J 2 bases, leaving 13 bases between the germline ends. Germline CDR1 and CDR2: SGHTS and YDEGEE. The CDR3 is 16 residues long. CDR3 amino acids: CASSLEGPPNTGELFF. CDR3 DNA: TGTGCCAGCAGCTTAGAGGGCCCCCCTAACACCGGGGAGCTGTTTTTT. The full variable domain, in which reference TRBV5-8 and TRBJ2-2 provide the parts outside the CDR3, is EAGVTQSPTHLIKTRGQQATLRCSPISGHTSVYWYQQALGLGLQFLLWYDEGEERNRGNFPPRFSGRQFPNYSSELNVNALELEDSALYLCASSLEGPPNTGELFFGEGSRLTVL.

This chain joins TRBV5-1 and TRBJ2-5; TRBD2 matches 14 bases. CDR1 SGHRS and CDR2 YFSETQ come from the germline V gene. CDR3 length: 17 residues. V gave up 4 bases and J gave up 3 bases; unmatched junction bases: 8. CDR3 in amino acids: CASSPLPGLAGEETQYF. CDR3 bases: TGCGCCAGCAGCCCTCTCCCGGGACTAGCGGGAGAAGAGACCCAGTACTTC.

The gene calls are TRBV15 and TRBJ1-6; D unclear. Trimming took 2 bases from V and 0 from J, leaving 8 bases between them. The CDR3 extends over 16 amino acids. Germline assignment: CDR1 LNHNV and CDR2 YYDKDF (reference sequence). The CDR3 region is CATSRSESSYNSPLHF. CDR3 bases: TGTGCCACCAGCAGAAGCGAGAGCTCCTATAATTCACCCCTCCACTTT.

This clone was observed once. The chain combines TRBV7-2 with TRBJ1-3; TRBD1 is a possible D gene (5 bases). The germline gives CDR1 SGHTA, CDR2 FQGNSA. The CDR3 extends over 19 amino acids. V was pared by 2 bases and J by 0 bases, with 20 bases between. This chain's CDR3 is CASSLFSLGDPYSGNTIYF. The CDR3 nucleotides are TGTGCCAGCAGCTTATTTTCTCTTGGGGACCCTTACTCTGGAAACACCATATATTTT.

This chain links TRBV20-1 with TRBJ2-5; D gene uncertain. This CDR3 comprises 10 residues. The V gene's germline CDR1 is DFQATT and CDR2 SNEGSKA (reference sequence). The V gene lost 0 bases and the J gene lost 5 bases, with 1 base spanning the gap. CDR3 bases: TGCAGTGCTAGAGATGAGACCCAGTACTTC. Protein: CSARDETQYF.

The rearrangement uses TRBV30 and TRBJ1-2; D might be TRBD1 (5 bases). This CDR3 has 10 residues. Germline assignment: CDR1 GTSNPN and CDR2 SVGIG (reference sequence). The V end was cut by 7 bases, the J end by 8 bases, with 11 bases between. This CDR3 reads CAYLREGYTF. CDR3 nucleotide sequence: TGTGCCTACCTCAGGGAAGGCTACACCTTC.

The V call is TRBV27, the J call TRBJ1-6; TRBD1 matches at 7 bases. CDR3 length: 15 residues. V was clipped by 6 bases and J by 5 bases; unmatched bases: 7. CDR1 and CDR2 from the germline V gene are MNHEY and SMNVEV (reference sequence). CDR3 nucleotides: TGTGCCAGCAGGGGGGACAGAAATAATAATTCACCCCTCCACTTT. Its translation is CASRGDRNNNSPLHF.

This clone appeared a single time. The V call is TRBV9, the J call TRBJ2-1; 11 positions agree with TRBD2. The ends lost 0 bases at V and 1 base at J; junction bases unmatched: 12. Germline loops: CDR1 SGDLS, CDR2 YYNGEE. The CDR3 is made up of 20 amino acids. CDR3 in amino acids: CASSVGYSGTSGTSYNEQFF. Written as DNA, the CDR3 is TGTGCCAGCAGCGTAGGGTATTCCGGGACTAGCGGAACTTCCTACAATGAGCAGTTCTTC.

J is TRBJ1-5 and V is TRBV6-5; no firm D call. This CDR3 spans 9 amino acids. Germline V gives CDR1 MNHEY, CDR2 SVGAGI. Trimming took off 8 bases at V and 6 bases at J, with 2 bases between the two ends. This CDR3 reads CASGQPQHF. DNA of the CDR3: TGTGCCAGCGGTCAGCCCCAGCATTTT.

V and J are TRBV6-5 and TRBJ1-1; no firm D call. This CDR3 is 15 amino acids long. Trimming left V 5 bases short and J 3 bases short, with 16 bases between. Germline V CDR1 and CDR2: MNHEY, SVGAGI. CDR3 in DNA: TGTGCCAGCAGTCCCCGGCGAACCTCACACACTGAAGCTTTCTTT. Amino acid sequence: CASSPRRTSHTEAFF.

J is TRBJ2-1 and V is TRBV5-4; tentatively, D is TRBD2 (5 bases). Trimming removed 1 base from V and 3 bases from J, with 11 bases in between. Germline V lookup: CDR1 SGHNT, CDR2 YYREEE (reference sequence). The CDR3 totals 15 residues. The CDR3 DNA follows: TGTGCCAGCAGCTTGTGGGAGTCAGGCTACAATGAGCAGTTCTTC. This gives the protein CASSLWESGYNEQFF.

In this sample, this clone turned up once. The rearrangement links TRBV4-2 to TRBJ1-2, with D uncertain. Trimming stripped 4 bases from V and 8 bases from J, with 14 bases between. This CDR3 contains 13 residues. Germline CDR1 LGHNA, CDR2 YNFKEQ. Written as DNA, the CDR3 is TGTGCCAGCAGCCCCTCCCCGAGGAGGGGCTACACCTTC. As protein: CASSPSPRRGYTF.

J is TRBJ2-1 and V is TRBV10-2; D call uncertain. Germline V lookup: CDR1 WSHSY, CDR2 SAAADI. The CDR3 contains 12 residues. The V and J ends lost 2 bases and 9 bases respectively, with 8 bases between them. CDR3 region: CASSEGSFEQFF. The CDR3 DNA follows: TGCGCCAGCAGTGAGGGGTCCTTTGAGCAGTTCTTC.

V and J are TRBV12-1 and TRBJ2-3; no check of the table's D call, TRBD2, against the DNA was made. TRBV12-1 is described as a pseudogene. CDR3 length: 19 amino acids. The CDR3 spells CASSSLPIRTSGITDTQYF. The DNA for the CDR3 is TGTGCCAGCAGCTCCCTACCGATCAGGACTAGCGGAATCACAGATACGCAGTATTTT.

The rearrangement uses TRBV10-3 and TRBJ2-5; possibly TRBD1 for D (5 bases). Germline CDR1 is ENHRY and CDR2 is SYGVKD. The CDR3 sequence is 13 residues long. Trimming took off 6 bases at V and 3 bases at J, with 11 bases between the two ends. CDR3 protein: CAISSCREETQYF. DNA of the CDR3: TGTGCCATCAGCTCTTGCAGGGAAGAGACCCAGTACTTC.

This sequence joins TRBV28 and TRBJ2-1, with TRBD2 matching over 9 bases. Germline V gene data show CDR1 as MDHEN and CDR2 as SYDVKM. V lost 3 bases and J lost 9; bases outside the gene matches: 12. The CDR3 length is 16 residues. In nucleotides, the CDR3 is TGTGCCAGCAGTTTCGGCGGGAGGGGGGTGTCGGGTGAGCAGTTCTTC. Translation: CASSFGGRGVSGEQFF.

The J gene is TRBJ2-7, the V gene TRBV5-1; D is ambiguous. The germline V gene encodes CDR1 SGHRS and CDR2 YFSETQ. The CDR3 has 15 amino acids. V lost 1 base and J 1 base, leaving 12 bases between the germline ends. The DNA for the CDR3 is TGCGCCAGCAGCTTGAACGTAACCGAGTCCTACGAGCAGTACTTC. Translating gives CASSLNVTESYEQYF.

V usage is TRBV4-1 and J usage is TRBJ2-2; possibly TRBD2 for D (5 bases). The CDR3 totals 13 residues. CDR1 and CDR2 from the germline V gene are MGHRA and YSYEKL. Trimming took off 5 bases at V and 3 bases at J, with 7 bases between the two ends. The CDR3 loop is CASSAGDTGELFF. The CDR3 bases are TGCGCCAGCAGCGCGGGCGACACCGGGGAGCTGTTTTTT.